One sample yielded the 21 T cell receptor beta chains listed below, sequenced in a study of blood T cell repertoires in COVID-19. Sequencing was performed with immunoSEQ multiplex PCR; in TCRdb, only in-frame clones are kept and a portion is missing. Among almost 400,000 clones listed, roughly 86% were seen once. The specimen sequenced was PBMCs or T cells enriched from blood (not recorded which). These receptors were obtained from a woman in her twenties or thirties who had recovered from COVID-19.

The chain has TRBV7-8 and TRBJ1-4, with a weak D call TRBD1 (5 bases). Trimming left V 4 bases short and J 8 bases short, with 14 bases between. In germline, CDR1 is SGHVS, CDR2 FQNEAQ. The CDR3 has 14 residues. CDR3 nucleotides: TGTGCCAGCAGCTCGAAGGGGTTGGGGGAAAAACTGTTTTTT. This sequence encodes CASSSKGLGEKLFF.

The V gene is TRBV2, the J gene TRBJ2-7; perhaps TRBD1 as D (6 bases). The germline V gene encodes CDR1 SNHLY and CDR2 FYNNEI. There are 14 residues in the CDR3. V gave up 6 bases and J gave up 2 bases, with 14 bases separating them. The CDR3 region has the DNA TGTGCCAGCAGCCGGGAAGGGGGACCCTACGAGCAGTACTTC. Amino acids: CASSREGGPYEQYF.

V and J are TRBV5-6 and TRBJ2-7; no clear D gene. The length of the CDR3 is 12 residues. V was cut by 4 bases and J by 0 bases, with 5 bases left in between. Germline values: CDR1 SGHDT, CDR2 YYEEEE. The CDR3 sequence: CASSQASYEQYF. CDR3 nucleotide sequence: TGTGCCAGCAGCCAGGCCTCCTACGAGCAGTACTTC. Combining the CDR3 with reference TRBV5-6 and TRBJ2-7 gives the whole variable domain DAGVTQSPTHLIKTRGQQVTLRCSPKSGHDTVSWYQQALGQGPQFIFQYYEEEERQRGNFPDRFSGHQFPNYSSELNVNALLLGDSALYLCASSQASYEQYFGPGTRLTVT.

The chain combines TRBV14 with TRBJ2-1; 8 bases are a match to TRBD2. Trimming removed 5 bases from V and 0 bases from J; junction bases left unmatched: 3. Germline loops: CDR1 SGHDN, CDR2 FVKESK. CDR3 length equals 15 residues. The CDR3 nucleotides read TGTGCCAGCAGCTCGCGGGGGGACTCCTACAATGAGCAGTTCTTC. Translation gives CASSSRGDSYNEQFF.

The V gene is TRBV5-1, the J gene TRBJ1-1; D is perhaps TRBD1 (5 bases). The germline V and J ends were trimmed by 4 bases and 4 bases, with 17 bases remaining between them. Germline V CDR1 and CDR2: SGHRS, YFSETQ. This CDR3 has 15 amino acids. The CDR3 DNA reads TGCGCCAGCAGCCCCCACGGGGGGGGTGGCACTGAAGCTTTCTTT. As protein: CASSPHGGGGTEAFF. The full variable domain, rest sourced from reference TRBV5-1 and TRBJ1-1, is KAGVTQTPRYLIKTRGQQVTLSCSPISGHRSVSWYQQTPGQGLQFLFEYFSETQRNKGNFPGRFSGRQFSNSRSEMNVSTLELGDSALYLCASSPHGGGGTEAFFGQGTRLTVV.

The chain combines TRBV10-3 with TRBJ2-5; 7 nucleotides align to TRBD2. Germline lookup yields CDR1 ENHRY and CDR2 SYGVKD. Trimming cost V 11 bases and J 5 bases; bases outside gene matches: 14. The CDR3 runs 14 residues. The CDR3: CASKESLAVETQYF. The DNA for the CDR3 is TGTGCCTCGAAAGAGAGCCTAGCGGTGGAGACCCAGTACTTC.

The genes are TRBV5-6 and TRBJ1-6; D remains unclear. Trimming left V 0 bases short and J 5 bases short, with 12 bases between. The CDR3 contains 16 residues. From germline, CDR1 is SGHDT and CDR2 YYEEEE. CDR3 loop: CASSLGATYNNSPLHF. CDR3 nucleotides: TGTGCCAGCAGCTTGGGGGCAACTTATAATAATTCACCCCTCCACTTT.

The chain links TRBV7-9 to TRBJ1-5; 8 bases are a match to TRBD1. CDR1 SEHNR and CDR2 FQNEAQ come from the germline V gene (reference sequence). The CDR3 loop spans 16 amino acids. Germline trimming cut 4 bases from V and 0 bases from J; bases unmatched to any gene: 5. CDR3 bases: TGTGCCAGCAGCTACGCGACAGGGGATAGCAATCAGCCCCAGCATTTT. Its translation is CASSYATGDSNQPQHF.

The genes are TRBV4-3 and TRBJ1-1, with D possibly being TRBD1 (5 bases). Germline V gene lookup returns CDR1 LGHNA and CDR2 YSLEER. This CDR3 is 14 amino acids long. Deletions cut 0 bases from V and 8 bases from J, with 13 bases between. The CDR3 DNA reads TGCGCCAGCAGCCAAGACAGGGCAGGCCGCGAAGCTTTCTTT. This codes for CASSQDRAGREAFF.

This chain connects TRBV3-1 (or the pseudogene TRBV3-2) to TRBJ2-7, with D possibly TRBD1 on 6 matching bases. This CDR3 contains 14 residues. V lost 4 bases and J 11 bases, leaving 21 bases between the germline ends. Germline V gene sequence: CDR1 LGHDT, CDR2 YNNKEL (reference sequence). CDR3 nucleotide sequence: TGTGCCAGCAGCCTGACCGGGACACCGGAAGAGAAGTACTTC. It specifies CASSLTGTPEEKYF.

The chain couples TRBV28 to TRBJ1-1; TRBD1 aligns across 7 bases. Germline V gene sequence: CDR1 MDHEN, CDR2 SYDVKM. This CDR3 region has 13 residues. The V and J ends lost 7 bases and 10 bases, in that order; junction bases with no gene match: 12. The CDR3 DNA follows: TGTGCCAGCATAGCCAGGACAGGTTTAGTAGCTTTCTTT. Amino acid sequence: CASIARTGLVAFF.

The chain recombines TRBV10-3 with TRBJ2-1; D remains unclear. Per germline, CDR1 ENHRY and CDR2 SYGVKD. Deletions cut 6 bases from V and 3 bases from J, with 12 bases between. This CDR3 comprises 14 residues. CDR3 sequence reads: CAIRPTLDYNEQFF. The CDR3 coding sequence is TGTGCCATCAGGCCGACTTTAGACTACAATGAGCAGTTCTTC.

The gene calls are TRBV14 and TRBJ2-5; 9 nucleotides match TRBD1. CDR3 length: 15 residues. Looked up from germline, CDR1 is SGHDN and CDR2 is FVKESK. The V gene end was trimmed by 3 bases and the J gene end by 4 bases; junction bases not matched to a gene: 6. The CDR3, as DNA: TGTGCCAGCAGCCAGTTTTTACAGGGGGCAGAGACCCAGTACTTC. It yields the protein CASSQFLQGAETQYF.

The chain uses TRBV4-3 and TRBJ2-7; 7 nucleotides line up with TRBD1. Looked up from germline, CDR1 is LGHNA and CDR2 is YSLEER. J was trimmed by 5 bases and V by 0 bases; bases with no gene match: 10. The CDR3 consists of 16 residues. The CDR3 loop reads CASSQESNRGYDEQYF. CDR3 coding DNA: TGCGCCAGCAGCCAAGAATCCAACAGGGGATATGACGAGCAGTACTTC.

The rearrangement uses TRBV6-5 and TRBJ1-1, with 7 positions matching TRBD1. Germline assignment: CDR1 MNHEY and CDR2 SVGAGI. Unmatched junction bases numbered 5, after V lost 6 bases and J lost 4 bases. This CDR3 has 13 amino acids. The CDR3 region is CASRTGQSTEAFF. The CDR3 nucleotides read TGTGCCAGCAGAACGGGACAGAGCACTGAAGCTTTCTTT.

The CDR3 is CASSLRSRSTGRDEQFF. CDR3 nucleotide sequence: TGTGCCAGCAGCTTACGATCAAGGTCAACAGGGAGGGATGAGCAGTTCTTC. This chain links TRBV7-9 with TRBJ2-1, with D possibly matching TRBD2 (7 bases). The germline gives CDR1 SEHNR, CDR2 FQNEAQ (reference sequence). CDR3 length equals 17 residues. The V gene lost 2 bases and the J gene lost 8 bases, with 22 bases spanning the gap. Complete variable domain (other parts from reference TRBV7-9 and TRBJ2-1): DTGVSQNPRHKITKRGQNVTFRCDPISEHNRLYWYRQTLGQGPEFLTYFQNEAQLEKSRLLSDRFSAERPKGSFSTLEIQRTEQGDSAMYLCASSLRSRSTGRDEQFFGPGTRLTVL.

The chain employs TRBV28 and TRBJ1-5; TRBD1 aligns across 7 bases. The CDR3 loop spans 15 amino acids. J lost 7 bases, V lost 6 bases, and 12 bases had no gene match. Germline V lookup: CDR1 MDHEN, CDR2 SYDVKM. For the CDR3, the DNA is TGTGCCAGCAGCAGAGACAGGGCTTTTAAGCAGCCCCAGCATTTT. As protein: CASSRDRAFKQPQHF.

V and J are TRBV7-6 and TRBJ2-5; 7 nucleotides align to TRBD2. Losses at the gene ends were 3 bases for V and 2 bases for J; bases not matched to a gene: 3. Per the germline V gene, CDR1 is SGHVS and CDR2 is FNYEAQ. The CDR3 has 14 amino acids. In DNA, the CDR3 is TGTGCCAGCAGCTTCTGGGGGGGACAAGAGACCCAGTACTTC. As protein: CASSFWGGQETQYF.

This chain links TRBV4-1 with TRBJ2-1, with D possibly TRBD2 on 5 matching bases. Germline lookup yields CDR1 MGHRA and CDR2 YSYEKL. CDR3 length: 13 amino acids. Trimming took off 1 base at V and 15 bases at J, with 16 bases between the two ends. CDR3 region: CASSQVGVAVMFF. The CDR3 DNA reads TGCGCCAGCAGCCAAGTGGGAGTGGCGGTCATGTTCTTC.

This chain joins TRBV11-2 and TRBJ1-4, with a weak D call TRBD1 (6 bases). The V and J ends lost 4 bases and 3 bases respectively, with 12 bases between them. The CDR3 totals 15 residues. The V gene's germline CDR1 is SGHAT and CDR2 FQNNGV. CDR3 protein: CASSSTGSANEKLFF. In nucleotides, the CDR3 is TGTGCCAGCAGCTCCACAGGGTCCGCTAATGAAAAACTGTTTTTT. The full variable domain, its missing parts supplied by reference TRBV11-2 and TRBJ1-4, is EAGVAQSPRYKIIEKRQSVAFWCNPISGHATLYWYQQILGQGPKLLIQFQNNGVVDDSQLPKDRFSAERLKGVDSTLKIQPAKLEDSAVYLCASSSTGSANEKLFFGSGTQLSVL.

This chain joins TRBV4-3 and TRBJ2-1, with TRBD2 as a possible D gene (6 bases). The CDR3 has 13 amino acids. From germline, CDR1 is LGHNA and CDR2 YSLEER. Between the trimmed V and J ends, which lost 1 base and 12 bases, there was a span of 13 bases. CDR3 region: CASSQGGVNSQFF. The CDR3 DNA reads TGCGCCAGCAGCCAAGGGGGGGTAAACTCGCAGTTCTTC.